Following are 10 T cell receptor beta chains from one sample sequenced in a study of T cell responses to AZD1222 COVID-19 vaccine. Clones were read by immunoSEQ multiplex PCR, and TCRdb kept only the in-frame ones, dropping some. The sample records approximately 100,000 clones, more than 85% being singletons. The starting material was peripheral blood, obtained on day 0 of AZD1222 vaccination. The source is an adult in good health.

This chain connects TRBV9 to TRBJ2-1; D is ambiguous. Trimming pared 4 bases from V and 5 bases from J, leaving 4 bases between. This CDR3 contains 11 residues. In germline, CDR1 is SGDLS, CDR2 YYNGEE. The CDR3 here is CASSPDNEQFF. CDR3 bases: TGTGCCAGCAGCCCGGACAATGAGCAGTTCTTC.

The gene calls are TRBV4-3 and TRBJ2-3, with 8 bases lining up with TRBD2. The length of the CDR3 is 18 residues. Per the germline V gene, CDR1 is LGHNA and CDR2 is YSLEER. Trimming cost V 3 bases and J 4 bases; bases outside gene matches: 15. This CDR3 reads CASSQLATAAGGPDTQYF. CDR3 bases: TGCGCCAGCAGCCAGCTCGCGACGGCGGCGGGGGGACCAGATACGCAGTATTTT.

This rearrangement joins TRBV5-4 to TRBJ2-2; 13 bases map to TRBD2. Germline CDR1 SGHNT, CDR2 YYREEE (reference sequence). Trimming took 4 bases from V and 5 from J; bases not matched to a gene: 5. CDR3 length: 16 residues. The CDR3 spells CASSRTSGRVTGELFF. The CDR3 DNA sequence: TGTGCCAGCAGCAGAACTAGCGGGAGGGTAACCGGGGAGCTGTTTTTT.

The CDR3 DNA is TGTGCCAGCAGCCGCGACAGAAATCAGCCCCAGCATTTT. Amino acids: CASSRDRNQPQHF. The chain employs TRBV6-2 or TRBV6-3 and TRBJ1-5; D may be TRBD1 (5 bases). This CDR3 comprises 13 residues. Trimming took off 6 bases at V and 4 bases at J, with 10 bases between the two ends. Germline loops: CDR1 MNHEY, CDR2 SVGEGT.

The chain uses TRBV2 and TRBJ1-1; perhaps TRBD1 as D (5 bases). CDR3 length: 14 amino acids. Germline loops: CDR1 SNHLY, CDR2 FYNNEI. The ends were cut back, 7 bases at V and 4 bases at J, with 16 bases in the middle. The CDR3 here is CASTDGGLSTEAFF. The CDR3, as DNA: TGTGCCAGCACCGACGGGGGGTTAAGCACTGAAGCTTTCTTT. The variable domain in full, with the rest retrieved from reference TRBV2 and TRBJ1-1, is EPEVTQTPSHQVTQMGQEVILRCVPISNHLYFYWYRQILGQKVEFLVSFYNNEISEKSEIFDDQFSVERPDGSNFTLKIRSTKLEDSAMYFCASTDGGLSTEAFFGQGTRLTVV.

V usage is TRBV7-9 and J usage is TRBJ1-2; D gene uncertain. Germline V gives CDR1 SEHNR, CDR2 FQNEAQ (reference sequence). The CDR3 totals 13 residues. Deletions cut 4 bases from V and 4 bases from J, with 10 bases between. The CDR3 protein is CASSSPVSYGYTF. DNA of the CDR3: TGTGCCAGCAGCTCGCCAGTGTCCTATGGCTACACCTTC. Full variable domain (remainder filled in from reference TRBV7-9 and TRBJ1-2): DTGVSQNPRHKITKRGQNVTFRCDPISEHNRLYWYRQTLGQGPEFLTYFQNEAQLEKSRLLSDRFSAERPKGSFSTLEIQRTEQGDSAMYLCASSSPVSYGYTFGSGTRLTVV.

The chain carries TRBV11-3 and TRBJ2-7; 10 bases agree with TRBD1. Trimming took 2 bases from V and 2 from J; bases not matched to a gene: 9. CDR3 length equals 17 residues. Germline CDR1 is SGHNT and CDR2 is YENEEA. CDR3 amino acids: CASSLRDRGGRAYEQYF. As DNA, the CDR3 is TGTGCCAGCAGCTTACGGGACAGGGGAGGTAGAGCCTACGAGCAGTACTTC.

The CDR3 bases are TGTGCCAGCAGCTTACTTTCGGCCGGGAACACTGAAGCTTTCTTT. Protein: CASSLLSAGNTEAFF. This chain connects TRBV7-6 to TRBJ1-1; unclear D gene. The V end was cut by 2 bases, the J end by 1 base, with 11 bases between. Germline V gene lookup returns CDR1 SGHVS and CDR2 FNYEAQ. The CDR3 is made up of 15 amino acids.

CDR3 residues: CASSEVYRTGNTGELFF. As DNA, the CDR3 is TGTGCCAGCAGTGAGGTATATCGGACAGGGAACACCGGGGAGCTGTTTTTT. V and J are TRBV6-1 and TRBJ2-2; 7 bases align to TRBD1. After removal of 3 bases from V and 1 base from J, the junction contained 8 bases not matched to a gene. Per germline, CDR1 MNHNS and CDR2 SASEGT. The CDR3 extends over 17 amino acids.

This chain links TRBV13 with TRBJ1-6; TRBD1 might be the D (6 bases). The CDR3 has 16 residues. Germline CDR1 PRHDT, CDR2 FYEKMQ (reference sequence). V lost 5 bases to trimming and J lost 0 bases, with 11 bases between them. DNA of the CDR3: TGTGCCAGCAGCGAAAGGGGACACTCCTATAATTCACCCCTCCACTTT. Translated, it gives CASSERGHSYNSPLHF.